Listed here is a single TCR beta chain. This record comes from a study of technical replicates of blood from several donors. The CDR3 length is 15 residues. CDR1 is LGHNA, CDR2 YSLEER, per germline. Trimming shortened V by 0 bases and J by 5 bases, and 13 bases separated the two germline ends. Repertoires were generated with immunoSEQ multiplex PCR, while TCRdb's copy carries only in-frame clones and drops some. The table shows approximately 70,000 clones, with roughly 89% occurring only once. The chain has TRBV4-3 and TRBJ2-5, with D perhaps matching TRBD2 (7 bases). Sequenced material: T cells isolated from PBMCs. This TCR was sampled from a human donor in good health. Some clones in this sample may be carry-over from other donors' samples. CDR3: CASSQDRGGQETQYF. The CDR3 nucleotides read TGCGCCAGCAGCCAAGACAGGGGAGGGCAGGAGACCCAGTACTTC.